Reported below is one T cell receptor (beta chain). There is no known antigen for this receptor. Qualities for individual bases were not recorded, and no much larger clone is one base off. Trimming leaves V shorter by 6 bases and J shorter by 3 bases, with the junction holding 10 bases beyond the gene matches. Based on the germline V gene, the CDR1 and CDR2 sequences are MDHEN and SYDVKM. From the cysteine up to the phenylalanine, the CDR3 has a length of 16 residues. Left in the record is the CDR3 DNA by itself, 48 bases read in frame from the first base. For TCRbeta CDR3 sequencing, genomic DNA from the sorted cells was extracted using the QIAGEN DNeasy Blood and Tissue Kit. Through immunoSEQ, high-throughput TCRbeta CDR3 sequencing was done commercially, including PCR amplification with internal controls and bias correction. The study's own analysis went as follows. Unique productive TCRbeta sequences were defined by CDR3 nucleotide sequence when primers matched and otherwise by CDR3 amino acid sequence together with Vbeta and Jbeta genes. As a correction for sorting error, sequences shared between sorted populations at a frequency ratio of 2:1 or less were discarded, and the remaining shared sequences were assigned to the higher population. Donor-reactive sequences were defined as at least 5-fold expanded in CFSE-low cells versus unstimulated cells, with frequency of at least 0.01% in CFSE-low cells. Jensen-Shannon divergence calculated on the top 100 TCRbeta sequences ranked by frequency was used to measure repertoire divergence. For samples with multiple sequencing runs, sorting error was corrected separately for each run before the runs were pooled. TCRdb obtained this table from immuneACCESS and retained in-frame rearrangements with V and J assigned. These tables miss some clones; where compared with another copy, unresolved V genes account for less than half of the shortfall, and the remainder is unexplained. V and J calls and clone size are copied from that table; D and trimming were computed from the DNA. The sample data list tens of thousands of clones, and around 93% of these were observed just once. The ten largest clones take up approximately 0.3% of the sample.

The sample's time point label, in plain terms: blood sample drawn before combined kidney and bone marrow transplant. Thawed PBMCs were FACS-sorted into unstimulated Tregs (CD4+CD25+CD127-), CD4+ non-Tregs (CD4+CD25-), CD4 cells and CD8 cells. Prior to Treg sorting, thawed PBMCs were rested overnight with about 210 IU/ml IL-2 at 37 degrees C. Patients were 4 combined kidney and bone marrow transplant recipients from the ITN036ST trial, and only these trial subjects had samples available. Healthy control blood was processed by Ficoll density gradient to PBMCs and cryopreserved; patient PBMCs were collected before and after transplant. This record belongs to a study of Tregs in tolerant kidney transplant recipients (dated 2019 in TCRdb). About the investigation overall: Transplants used related donors with nonmyeloablative bone marrow transplantation; mixed chimerism was transient in the human trials. Before combined kidney and bone marrow transplantation, this study identified donor-specific regulatory T cells using TCRbeta sequencing and then followed those same cells after transplant.

General study outcomes and caveats: The study was limited by small patient numbers, and the findings need validation in larger populations and under other immunosuppression protocols. The most biologically relevant and donor-specific TCRbeta repertoire appeared to be identified by expanding Tregs with activated donor B cells. In tolerant patients, donor-specific Tregs expanded more than Tregs overall, which suggests antigen-driven rather than nonspecific expansion. Biological reproducibility was not directly addressed, though technical replication error appeared minimal. Because the PCR primers were changed over time for some patients, nucleotide-level comparison could not be performed across the samples from those patients.

The chain is made from TRBV28 and TRBJ2-7, and TRBD2 aligns with 11 junction nucleotides. The clonotype was recovered from a human donor who received a combined kidney and bone marrow transplant. The specimen comprised Tregs from blood, sampled before the transplant. The CDR3 reads as follows: CASSYQRTSGYYEQYF. At the DNA level, the sequence is TGTGCCAGCAGCTACCAACGGACTAGCGGGTACTACGAGCAGTACTTC.